The 15 T cell receptor beta chains below were found in one sample sequenced in a study of blood T cell repertoires in COVID-19. TCRdb's table, derived via immunoSEQ multiplex PCR, lists solely in-frame clones and lacks some. Among about 170,000 clones listed, about 85% were seen once. Material: peripheral blood. Every receptor here comes from a human donor with acute or convalescent COVID-19. The donor label of this sample is uncertain.

The chain employs TRBV28 and TRBJ1-5, with D maybe TRBD1 (5 bases). Trimming stripped 2 bases from V and 2 bases from J, with 10 bases between. This CDR3 spans 15 amino acids. CDR1 is MDHEN, CDR2 SYDVKM, per germline. The CDR3 loop reads CASSLPGGGNQPQHF. DNA of the CDR3: TGTGCCAGCAGTTTACCGGGAGGGGGCAATCAGCCCCAGCATTTT.

J is TRBJ1-1 and V is TRBV11-3, with D tentatively TRBD1 (6 bases). The V gene lost 0 bases and the J gene lost 3 bases, with 8 bases spanning the gap. The CDR3 extends over 14 amino acids. In germline, CDR1 is SGHNT, CDR2 YENEEA. CDR3 sequence (DNA): TGTGCCAGCAGCTTAGAGTGGGGGCACACTGAAGCTTTCTTT. It translates to CASSLEWGHTEAFF.

This CDR3 is CASKNFGSTYEQYF. In DNA form, the CDR3 reads TGTGCCAGCAAAAACTTCGGGAGTACCTACGAGCAGTACTTC. The rearrangement links TRBV28 to TRBJ2-7; TRBD2 might be the D (6 bases). Germline V gene data show CDR1 as MDHEN and CDR2 as SYDVKM. Trimming stripped 7 bases from V and 2 bases from J, with 15 bases between. The CDR3 covers 14 residues.

The J gene is TRBJ1-1, the V gene TRBV6-1; a weak D match, TRBD1 (5 bases). Trimming left V 0 bases short and J 0 bases short, with 11 bases between. This CDR3 spans 16 amino acids. Germline V lookup: CDR1 MNHNS, CDR2 SASEGT. The DNA for the CDR3 is TGTGCCAGCAGTGAAGCAGATAACAGGCTGAACACTGAAGCTTTCTTT. Translated, it gives CASSEADNRLNTEAFF.

V is TRBV11-3 and J is TRBJ1-2, with 7 bases fitting TRBD1. This CDR3 is built from 14 residues. After removal of 5 bases from V and 6 bases from J, the junction contained 9 bases not matched to a gene. The germline gives CDR1 SGHNT, CDR2 YENEEA. The CDR3 DNA reads TGTGCCAGCAGCCTACGGTTGCAGGGGGATGGCTACACCTTC. Translated: CASSLRLQGDGYTF.

This clone was counted once. The chain employs TRBV9 and TRBJ2-3; D remains ambiguous. The CDR3 totals 15 residues. V was cut by 0 bases and J by 4 bases, with 12 bases left in between. Germline loops: CDR1 SGDLS, CDR2 YYNGEE. CDR3: CASSVADKGADTQYF. DNA of the CDR3: TGTGCCAGCAGCGTAGCTGACAAAGGCGCAGATACGCAGTATTTT.

The V gene is TRBV10-3, the J gene TRBJ1-5, with a possible D match to TRBD1 (6 bases). V was shortened by 4 bases and J by 3 bases, with 10 bases between the two germline ends. The CDR3 extends over 14 amino acids. The germline gives CDR1 ENHRY, CDR2 SYGVKD. This chain's CDR3 is CAISAGANNQPQHF. As DNA, the CDR3 is TGTGCCATCAGTGCAGGGGCCAACAATCAGCCCCAGCATTTT.

The genes are TRBV18 and TRBJ2-5; 7 nucleotides line up with TRBD1. After removal of 5 bases from V and 6 bases from J, the junction contained 9 bases not matched to a gene. The CDR3 is 14 amino acids. The germline V gene has CDR1 KGHSH and CDR2 LQKENI. The CDR3 sequence: CASSSGTDSQTQYF. In DNA form, the CDR3 reads TGTGCCAGCTCATCCGGGACAGACTCCCAGACCCAGTACTTC.

V gene TRBV19 combines with J gene TRBJ2-2, with 7 bases fitting TRBD1. The germline CDR1 and CDR2 sequences are LNHDA and SQIVND (reference sequence). The trim removed 5 bases at V and 5 bases at J, leaving 11 bases unmatched. This CDR3 comprises 16 residues. CDR3 sequence reads: CASSPRDSPFTGELFF. The CDR3, as DNA: TGTGCCAGTAGTCCAAGGGACAGTCCCTTTACCGGGGAGCTGTTTTTT.

This clone was picked up one time. This chain connects TRBV6-5 to TRBJ1-6; no reliable D call. V lost 0 bases and J 9 bases, leaving 6 bases between the germline ends. The V gene's germline CDR1 is MNHEY and CDR2 SVGAGI. The CDR3 runs to 13 residues. CDR3 in DNA: TGTGCCAGCAGTTACTCCCCCATTTCACCCCTCCACTTT. This sequence encodes CASSYSPISPLHF.

This chain uses TRBV28 with TRBJ1-4; D is unclear. Germline CDR1 and CDR2: MDHEN and SYDVKM. This CDR3 region has 20 residues. The V end lost 2 bases, the J end lost 0 bases, and 22 bases lay between the germline ends. The DNA of the CDR3 is TGTGCCAGCAGTTTAGTATCCACGGGAAGGGTCCCGGCAACTAATGAAAAACTGTTTTTT. Amino acids: CASSLVSTGRVPATNEKLFF.

Only a few counts were recorded for this clone. V and J are TRBV15 and TRBJ2-1, with D maybe TRBD1 (5 bases). Germline CDR1 reads LNHNV; CDR2 reads YYDKDF (reference sequence). Trimming shortened V by 0 bases and J by 3 bases, and 15 bases separated the two germline ends. This CDR3 region has 17 residues. The CDR3 DNA reads as TGTGCCACCAGCAGAGACTTGGGCAGGGCGGTCTACAATGAGCAGTTCTTC. This codes for CATSRDLGRAVYNEQFF.

The J gene is TRBJ1-2, the V gene TRBV18; maybe TRBD1 (5 bases). Germline assignment: CDR1 KGHSH and CDR2 LQKENI. The CDR3 consists of 12 residues. V was pared by 2 bases and J by 4 bases, with 5 bases between. This CDR3 reads CASSPGAYGYTF. Written as DNA, the CDR3 is TGTGCCAGCTCACCAGGGGCCTATGGCTACACCTTC.

The chain has TRBV6-2 or TRBV6-3 and TRBJ1-1; D ambiguous. The germline V gene encodes CDR1 MNHEY and CDR2 SVGEGT. The V and J ends lost 4 bases and 0 bases respectively, with 12 bases between them. The CDR3 has 15 amino acids. CDR3 in amino acids: CASSSPARMNTEAFF. For the CDR3, the DNA is TGTGCCAGCAGTTCCCCGGCGCGGATGAACACTGAAGCTTTCTTT.

The chain couples TRBV5-1 to TRBJ2-2; 11 bases map to TRBD2. Germline trimming cut 4 bases from V and 3 bases from J; bases unmatched to any gene: 2. Germline V gene lookup returns CDR1 SGHRS and CDR2 YFSETQ. The length of the CDR3 is 15 residues. CDR3 coding DNA: TGCGCCAGCAGCCTTAGCGGGGGGGACACCGGGGAGCTGTTTTTT. This sequence encodes CASSLSGGDTGELFF.